This TCR beta chain was found in a study of T cell responses to AZD1222 COVID-19 vaccine. The junction had 12 bases not matched to a gene; V was cut back by 6 bases and J by 6 bases. The CDR3 length is 15 residues. Germline V CDR1 and CDR2: MRHNA, SNTAGT. Libraries were prepared by immunoSEQ multiplex PCR; TCRdb keeps only in-frame clonotypes and omits some of them. The sample has roughly 100,000 clones; roughly 91% are singletons. The sequencing here drew on peripheral blood, taken on day 0 of AZD1222 vaccination. The receptor was isolated from an adult in good health. V usage is TRBV6-4 and J usage is TRBJ2-7; TRBD1 matches at 9 bases. The DNA for the CDR3 is TGTGCCAGCAGAGCCCGGGACAGGGAAAGGGGCGAGCAGTACTTC. Amino acids: CASRARDRERGEQYF.